These 10 T cell receptor beta chains came from one sample sequenced in a study of STAT5B mutations in CD4+ large granular lymphocyte leukemia (dated by TCRdb to between 2021 and 2024). Preparation of the library involved the immunoSEQ multiplex PCR assay. Entries here come from immuneACCESS through TCRdb and include only in-frame sequences with V and J called. Some clones fail to appear in such tables; in the studies checked, an unresolved V gene covers under half of the shortfall, and the cause of the remainder is unknown. A total of approximately 30,000 clones appear in this sample, 76% of them only once. The ten largest clones take up roughly 6.9% of the sample. The sample consisted of CD4+ T cells from blood buffy coats. The receptors here all came from a human donor in good health.

The table lists this clone with a count of one. The rearrangement uses TRBV7-3 and TRBJ2-2; D is possibly TRBD2 (7 bases). V was shortened by 1 base and J by 7 bases, with 16 bases between the two germline ends. This CDR3 has 16 amino acids. Germline CDR1 is SGHTA and CDR2 is FQGTGA. The CDR3, as DNA: TGTGCCAGCAGCTTAATTGGGGGGGCTGTAGGCGGGGAGCTGTTTTTT. Its protein is CASSLIGGAVGGELFF. Filled out from reference TRBV7-3 and TRBJ2-2, the complete variable domain reads GAGVSQTPSNKVTEKGKYVELRCDPISGHTALYWYRQSLGQGPEFLIYFQGTGAADDSGLPNDRFFAVRPEGSVSTLKIQRTERGDSAVYLCASSLIGGAVGGELFFGEGSRLTVL.

V usage is TRBV18 and J usage is TRBJ2-2; 8 bases match TRBD2. This CDR3 is built from 17 residues. Looked up from germline, CDR1 is KGHSH and CDR2 is LQKENI. V was clipped by 2 bases and J by 0 bases; unmatched bases: 5. CDR3: CASSPYILAANTGELFF. CDR3 nucleotides: TGTGCCAGCTCACCATATATACTAGCGGCGAACACCGGGGAGCTGTTTTTT.

The J gene is TRBJ2-7, the V gene TRBV27; TRBD1 matches 9 bases. Trimming at V came to 6 bases and at J to 4 bases, leaving 10 bases not matched to a gene. Per the germline V gene, CDR1 is MNHEY and CDR2 is SMNVEV (reference sequence). The CDR3 runs 15 residues. CDR3 region: CASRGTGTGSYEQYF. The CDR3 DNA follows: TGTGCCAGCAGAGGCACCGGGACAGGGTCTTACGAGCAGTACTTC.

CDR3 DNA sequence: TGTGCCAGCTCACCATTTATGGGAGAGGGGGCCAACGTCCTGACTTTC. It codes for CASSPFMGEGANVLTF. This sequence joins TRBV18 and TRBJ2-6, with a tentative D call TRBD2 (5 bases). The CDR3 length is 16 residues. Germline V gives CDR1 KGHSH, CDR2 LQKENI. V was clipped by 2 bases and J by 4 bases, with 12 bases between them.

The V call is TRBV15, the J call TRBJ2-2; 7 bases match TRBD1. Germline CDR1 is LNHNV and CDR2 is YYDKDF (reference sequence). With 6 bases clipped from V and 4 bases from J, the junction kept 5 bases outside the gene matches. This CDR3 contains 14 residues. In DNA form, the CDR3 reads TGTGCCACCAGGCAGACAGGGTCCACCGGGGAGCTGTTTTTT. Encoded protein: CATRQTGSTGELFF.

The chain carries TRBV5-6 and TRBJ2-3; D is perhaps TRBD2 (5 bases). CDR1 and CDR2 from the germline V gene are SGHDT and YYEEEE. The CDR3 is 14 residues long. V shed 4 bases and J shed 2 bases, with 11 bases lying between them. The CDR3 protein is CASSPGVLTDTQYF. The CDR3 DNA sequence: TGTGCCAGCAGCCCCGGGGTCCTCACAGATACGCAGTATTTT.

The chain couples TRBV7-2 to TRBJ2-6; the match to TRBD1 covers 7 bases. With 4 bases clipped from V and 4 bases from J, the junction kept 4 bases outside the gene matches. Germline values: CDR1 SGHTA, CDR2 FQGNSA. The CDR3 has 15 amino acids. The CDR3 is CASSYRGSGANVLTF. As DNA, the CDR3 is TGTGCCAGCAGCTACAGGGGATCAGGGGCCAACGTCCTGACTTTC.

The rearrangement uses TRBV2 and TRBJ2-1; 9 bases line up with TRBD1. The CDR3 spans 14 residues. J was trimmed by 7 bases and V by 7 bases; bases with no gene match: 8. Germline CDR1 reads SNHLY; CDR2 reads FYNNEI. The CDR3 protein is CASKTGTGKNEQFF. The DNA for the CDR3 is TGTGCCAGCAAGACCGGGACAGGGAAGAATGAGCAGTTCTTC. The complete variable domain, with remaining parts taken from reference TRBV2 and TRBJ2-1, reads EPEVTQTPSHQVTQMGQEVILRCVPISNHLYFYWYRQILGQKVEFLVSFYNNEISEKSEIFDDQFSVERPDGSNFTLKIRSTKLEDSAMYFCASKTGTGKNEQFFGPGTRLTVL.

The chain employs TRBV6-1 and TRBJ1-2; D gene unclear. CDR3 length equals 16 residues. Germline CDR1 MNHNS, CDR2 SASEGT. Trimming took off 1 base at V and 6 bases at J, with 18 bases between the two ends. CDR3 sequence (DNA): TGTGCCAGCAGTGAAGGGGGTCCCGGCAGAGCTGATGGCTACACCTTC. Translation: CASSEGGPGRADGYTF.

This clone occurred once. The chain links TRBV10-2 to TRBJ1-5; D remains ambiguous. V was trimmed by 0 bases and J by 9 bases, leaving 9 bases between them. The CDR3 loop spans 13 amino acids. Looked up from germline, CDR1 is WSHSY and CDR2 is SAAADI. CDR3 amino acids: CASSESNGRPQHF. Here the CDR3 DNA reads TGCGCCAGCAGTGAGTCAAACGGTCGGCCCCAGCATTTT.